The subject of this entry is one T cell receptor beta chain. The antigen is undetermined. This sample is drawn from a study of cytomegalovirus exposure and HLA in healthy donors. The study, taken as a whole, reports: Common viral pathogens were later found to be apparently linked to several of the most significant clusters.

The CDR3 covers 15 residues. The ends lost 4 bases at V and 5 bases at J; junction bases unmatched: 8. Germline V gene data show CDR1 as SNHLY and CDR2 as FYNNEI. PCR primers comprised 60 Vbeta and 13 Jbeta primers. Repertoires were generated with immunoSEQ multiplex PCR, while TCRdb's copy carries only in-frame clones and drops some. This table lists under 70,000 clones. The sequencing input was PBMCs. This sequence was found in a woman aged 25 to 39 in good health and CMV-seropositive. The chain uses TRBV2 and TRBJ1-5; 7 positions match TRBD1. The DNA for the CDR3 is TGTGCCAGCAGTGTCAGGGGGTTTGGGGATCAGCCCCAGCATTTT. Translated: CASSVRGFGDQPQHF.